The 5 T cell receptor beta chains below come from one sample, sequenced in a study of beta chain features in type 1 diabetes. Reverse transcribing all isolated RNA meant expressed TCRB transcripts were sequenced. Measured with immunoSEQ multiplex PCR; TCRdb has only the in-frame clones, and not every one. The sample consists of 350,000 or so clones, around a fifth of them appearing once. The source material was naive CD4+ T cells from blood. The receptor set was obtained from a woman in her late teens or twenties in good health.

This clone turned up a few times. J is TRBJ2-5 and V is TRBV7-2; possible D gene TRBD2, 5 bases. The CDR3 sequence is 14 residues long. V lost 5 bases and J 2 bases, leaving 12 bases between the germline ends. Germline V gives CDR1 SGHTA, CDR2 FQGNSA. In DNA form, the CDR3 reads TGTGCCAGCAGCCCCCAGCGGCAGCAAGAGACCCAGTACTTC. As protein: CASSPQRQQETQYF.

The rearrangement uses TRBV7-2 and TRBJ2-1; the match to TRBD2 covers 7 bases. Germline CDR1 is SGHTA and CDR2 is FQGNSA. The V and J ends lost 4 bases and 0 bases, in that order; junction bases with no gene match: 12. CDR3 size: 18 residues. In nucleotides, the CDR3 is TGTGCCAGCAGCTCGTCCCGAGCGGGGACTCGCTCCTACAATGAGCAGTTCTTC. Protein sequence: CASSSSRAGTRSYNEQFF.

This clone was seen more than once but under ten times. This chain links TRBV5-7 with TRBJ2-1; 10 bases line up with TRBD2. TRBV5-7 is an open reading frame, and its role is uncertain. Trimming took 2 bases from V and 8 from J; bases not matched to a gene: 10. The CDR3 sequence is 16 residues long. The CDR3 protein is CASSLRRGLASDEQFF. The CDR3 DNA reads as TGTGCCAGCAGCTTAAGGAGGGGACTAGCGAGCGATGAGCAGTTCTTC.

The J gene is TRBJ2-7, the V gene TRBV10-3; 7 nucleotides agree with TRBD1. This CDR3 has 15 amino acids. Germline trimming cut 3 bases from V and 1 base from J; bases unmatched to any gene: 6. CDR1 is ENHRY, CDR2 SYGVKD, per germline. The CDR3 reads CAISEAPGQSYEQYF. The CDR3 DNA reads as TGTGCCATCAGTGAAGCTCCGGGACAGTCCTACGAGCAGTACTTC.

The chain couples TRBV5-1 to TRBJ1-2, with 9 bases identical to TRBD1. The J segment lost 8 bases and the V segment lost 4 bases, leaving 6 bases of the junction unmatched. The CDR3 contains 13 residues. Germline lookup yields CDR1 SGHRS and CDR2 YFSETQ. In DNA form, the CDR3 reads TGCGCCAGCAGCCAGGGGGACAGGGAAGGCTACACCTTC. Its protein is CASSQGDREGYTF.